The T cell receptor (beta chain) described here comes from a study of blood T cell repertoires in COVID-19 (dated by TCRdb to the early 2020s). For context, the study as a whole: Collaborator samples came from the United States, Italy and Spain and covered acute and convalescent phases of COVID-19. The prospective study material was composed of cDNA or gDNA derived from T cells, B-cell-depleted T cells, or PBMCs. Deeply sampled blood TCRbeta repertoires from subjects exposed to, actively infected with, or recovered from COVID-19 were included in the dataset. The repertoires were made available in a free public database intended to serve as a resource for research on the immune response to SARS-CoV-2. The samples were drawn from two sources: the first 160 participants of the ongoing ImmuneRACE study, and some 1,300 subjects contributed by 6 global collaborators. The sample metadata nearly always contained a de-identified subject ID, COVID-19 status, age in years and sex. HLA class I and class II types, where available, came from metadata supplied by the sample provider rather than from assay-based typing.

Participants in the prospective study were aged 18 to 89 years, lived in 20 to 30 United States geographic areas, and enrolled through a virtual design. Cohort assignment in the prospective study relied on participant-reported clinical history from a screening survey and a study questionnaire. Recovered participants in ImmuneRACE Cohort 3 were defined as having two consecutive negative NP/OP PCR tests, clearance from a healthcare professional, or resolution of symptoms. Mobile phlebotomists in the prospective study collected whole blood, serum and a nasopharyngeal or oropharyngeal swab from every participant. Over a roughly 2-month period, participants in the prospective study had the option of providing additional blood draws and questionnaires. Before DNA extraction, blood samples from the prospective study were shipped at room temperature or frozen. Summary of the overall study and its limitations: The amount of clinical and demographic metadata varied by source and participant and was provided uncurated.

The CDR3 measures 16 amino acids from cysteine to phenylalanine. Just the 48-base CDR3 DNA is kept, in frame starting at base 1. The germline ends are 15 bases apart after V is trimmed by 3 bases and J by 1 base. The germline V gene specifies MDHEN as CDR1 and SYDVKM as CDR2. TCRbeta CDR3 regions were amplified from genomic DNA by means of the immunoSEQ Assay, a bias-controlled multiplex PCR. As for the original processing: The number of nucleated cells in each sample was estimated by amplification of reference gene primers within the assay. To quantify the absolute abundance of each unique TCRbeta CDR3 rearrangement, sequence reads were collapsed and filtered. For each sample, productive Simpson clonality was calculated as the square root of Simpson's diversity index across productive rearrangements. As stored in TCRdb, this immuneACCESS dataset retains in-frame rearrangements with V and J assigned. A fraction of the clones does not appear; measured against another copy, unresolved V genes explain less than half of the discrepancy, and the remainder lacks a known reason. That table supplies the V and J calls and clone size; D and trimming were determined from the DNA. This sample holds 300,000 to 400,000 clones; approximately 84% were observed only once. More than 1% of the sample is taken by the ten largest.

Concerning this clone itself: What this receptor recognizes is not known. The sample holds no much larger clone one base away, and base qualities are not on file.

The sequence joins TRBV28 to TRBJ1-2; the D gene cannot be resolved reliably. This receptor was taken from a woman in her twenties or thirties who had recovered from COVID-19. What was sequenced was PBMCs or T cells enriched from blood (not recorded which). The CDR3 sequence is CASSFEMSGVNYGYTF. The DNA sequence follows: TGTGCCAGCAGTTTCGAGATGAGCGGGGTTAACTATGGCTACACCTTC.